The rows below give T cell receptor beta chains drawn from one sample of a study of T cells after yellow fever vaccination. MiXCR, applied by TCRdb to the 5' RACE reads, yields one record per CDR3 protein. The data contain roughly 160,000 distinct CDR3 sequences, about 7% of them singletons. Sequenced here: CD4+ T cells sorted from PBMCs, sampled 5 to 6 days after the first yellow fever vaccination. The receptors were sampled from a man aged 18-30 years who received the YFV17D yellow fever vaccine. The CDR3 runs from the conserved cysteine through the conserved F or W. D genes are given only for firm matches. Only part of the rows carry a size: once, few, many, or a class if the clone is expanded.

d_call	v_call	cdr3_length	clone_size	j_call	cdr3_aa	cdr3_nt
TRBD1	TRBV10-3	15	few	TRBJ1-3	CAISDRQGAGNTIYF	TGTGCCATCAGTGACCGACAGGGGGCTGGAAACACCATATATTTT
TRBD1	TRBV4-1	15	-	TRBJ2-3	CASTRQGAITDTQYF	TGCGCCAGCACCAGACAGGGGGCTATCACAGATACGCAGTATTTT
-	TRBV18	17	many	TRBJ2-7	CASSPIVGVRNLNEQYF	TGTGCCAGCTCACCAATAGTTGGGGTGCGGAACCTCAACGAGCAGTACTTC
-	TRBV6-5	14	-	TRBJ2-3	CASSYLASTDTQYF	TGTGCCAGCAGTTACCTAGCGAGCACAGATACGCAGTATTTT
TRBD1	TRBV25-1	14	many	TRBJ2-1	CASQRQGAVNEQFF	TGTGCCAGCCAAAGACAGGGGGCAGTCAATGAGCAGTTCTTC
-	TRBV5-1	12	many	TRBJ2-5	CASRMPGETQYF	TGCGCCAGCAGAATGCCTGGGGAGACCCAGTACTTC
-	TRBV14	14	many	TRBJ2-2	CASSRARMTGELFF	TGTGCCAGCAGCCGCGCCCGAATGACCGGGGAGCTGTTTTTT
-	TRBV5-1	15	many	TRBJ1-5	CASSLLPNSNQPQHF	TGCGCCAGCAGCTTATTACCGAATAGCAATCAGCCCCAGCATTTT
TRBD1	TRBV6-1	15	-	TRBJ1-1	CASSLQGPVPTEAFF	TGTGCCAGCAGCCTACAGGGGCCCGTCCCCACTGAAGCTTTCTTT
-	TRBV10-3	11	few	TRBJ2-1	CAGSDTQVQFF	TGTGCCGGATCGGACACTCAGGTGCAGTTCTTC
-	TRBV5-5	12	many	TRBJ2-3	CASSLNRDTQYF	TGTGCCAGCAGCTTGAACCGGGATACGCAGTATTTT
-	TRBV6-6	13	many	TRBJ2-7	CASSYSDNYEQYF	TGTGCCAGCAGTTACTCCGACAACTACGAGCAGTACTTC
-	TRBV4-2	16	-	TRBJ1-3	CASSPGGELSGNTIYF	TGTGCCAGCAGCCCCGGAGGGGAGCTCTCTGGAAACACCATATATTTT
-	TRBV4-2	17	many	TRBJ2-2	CASSQEGDKRTTGELFF	TGTGCCAGCAGCCAAGAGGGGGACAAACGAACAACCGGGGAGCTGTTTTTT
TRBD1	TRBV7-9	14	-	TRBJ2-3	CASGRDRGRDTQYF	TGTGCCAGCGGCCGGGACAGGGGGAGAGATACGCAGTATTTT
-	TRBV5-4	14	few	TRBJ2-2	CASARGQNTGELFF	TGTGCCAGCGCCCGAGGCCAGAACACCGGGGAGCTGTTTTTT
-	TRBV10-1	12	-	TRBJ2-3	CASGSGRDTQYF	TGCGCCAGCGGCTCCGGTCGAGATACGCAGTATTTT
-	TRBV6-2/TRBV6-3	16	few	TRBJ1-5	CASSFGQALSNQPQHF	TGTGCCAGCAGTTTCGGCCAGGCCCTCAGCAATCAGCCCCAGCATTTT
-	TRBV29-1	10	few	TRBJ1-2	CSVRQTGYTF	TGCAGCGTTCGACAAACCGGCTACACCTTC
-	TRBV3-1	13	many	TRBJ2-3	CASSPVGTDTQYF	TGTGCCAGCAGCCCAGTAGGAACAGATACGCAGTATTTT
-	TRBV12-3/TRBV12-4	20	many	TRBJ2-2	CASILIRRGLVGWGTGELFF	TGTGCCAGCATCCTCATCAGGAGGGGATTAGTGGGGTGGGGCACCGGGGAGCTGTTTTTT
-	TRBV7-9	13	many	TRBJ1-3	CASSWGGGNTIYF	TGTGCCAGCAGCTGGGGTGGGGGAAACACCATATATTTT
-	TRBV4-2	13	many	TRBJ1-2	CASSQDSPYGYTF	TGTGCCAGCAGCCAAGACAGCCCCTATGGCTACACCTTC
-	TRBV18	15	few	TRBJ1-1	CASSLTGRVNTEAFF	TGTGCCAGCTCACTTACGGGACGGGTGAACACTGAAGCTTTCTTT
-	TRBV4-1	16	few	TRBJ1-3	CASSLTTASGGNTIYF	TGCGCCAGCAGCCTAACGACAGCCTCGGGGGGAAACACCATATATTTT
-	TRBV3-1	12	many	TRBJ1-2	CASSHALYGYTF	TGTGCCAGCAGCCACGCGCTCTATGGCTACACCTTC
TRBD1	TRBV12-3/TRBV12-4	15	-	TRBJ1-1	CASSTTGSRAAEAFF	TGTGCCAGCAGCACGACAGGGTCTCGGGCGGCTGAAGCTTTCTTT
-	TRBV2	14	few	TRBJ2-5	CATNPGAGGETQYF	TGTGCCACCAACCCGGGGGCAGGCGGCGAGACCCAGTACTTC
-	TRBV6-6	13	many	TRBJ1-1	CASSYFGNTEAFF	TGTGCCAGCAGTTACTTCGGGAACACTGAAGCTTTCTTT
TRBD1	TRBV4-1	22	-	TRBJ2-3	CASSQGRIVGTGNPLGTDTQYF	TGCGCCAGCAGCCAGGGCCGCATAGTCGGGACAGGGAATCCCTTAGGGACAGATACGCAGTATTTT
-	TRBV7-2	14	-	TRBJ2-1	CASSFLALGNEQFF	TGTGCCAGCAGCTTTCTAGCCCTGGGGAATGAGCAGTTCTTC
-	TRBV19	12	few	TRBJ2-3	CASSVWPDTQYF	TGTGCCAGTAGTGTCTGGCCCGATACGCAGTATTTT
-	TRBV6-2/TRBV6-3	13	many	TRBJ1-1	CASSYEALTEAFF	TGTGCCAGCAGTTACGAGGCCCTCACTGAAGCTTTCTTT
-	TRBV5-1	14	many	TRBJ2-1	CASSLQSSYNEQFF	TGCGCCAGCAGCTTGCAGAGCTCCTACAATGAGCAGTTCTTC
TRBD2	TRBV12-5	16	many	TRBJ2-3	CASGFLAGASTDTQYF	TGTGCTAGTGGTTTTCTAGCGGGGGCCTCCACAGATACGCAGTATTTT
-	TRBV6-2/TRBV6-3	12	many	TRBJ1-2	CASSKIGYGYTF	TGTGCCAGCAGCAAAATCGGCTATGGCTACACCTTC
TRBD1	TRBV12-3/TRBV12-4	15	many	TRBJ2-1	CASSQGTGLYNEQFF	TGTGCCAGCAGCCAAGGGACAGGCCTCTACAATGAGCAGTTCTTC
-	TRBV30	12	few	TRBJ1-5	CAWRKSNQPQHF	TGTGCCTGGAGGAAAAGCAATCAGCCCCAGCATTTT
TRBD1	TRBV2	14	many	TRBJ1-5	CASGWTGGIQPQHF	TGTGCCAGCGGATGGACAGGGGGAATCCAGCCCCAGCATTTT
-	TRBV7-9	17	many	TRBJ2-3	CASSPRGLPGLEDTQYF	TGTGCCAGCAGCCCCAGGGGACTCCCCGGGTTGGAAGATACGCAGTATTTT
-	TRBV7-2	14	many	TRBJ1-1	CASSYDGSGTEAFF	TGTGCCAGCAGCTACGACGGGTCAGGAACTGAAGCTTTCTTT
-	TRBV7-2	15	many	TRBJ2-2	CASSRDRRNTGELFF	TGTGCCAGCAGCCGAGACAGGAGAAACACCGGGGAGCTGTTTTTT
TRBD2	TRBV7-7	16	few	TRBJ2-3	CASSLDLAGGRDTQYF	TGTGCTAGCAGCTTAGATCTAGCGGGGGGCCGGGATACGCAGTATTTT
-	TRBV19	17	many	TRBJ2-1	CASSISDGFSSYNEQFF	TGTGCCAGTAGTATATCGGACGGTTTCAGCTCCTACAATGAGCAGTTCTTC
TRBD1	TRBV20-1	13	few	TRBJ1-1	CSAADRADTEAFF	TGCAGTGCCGCCGACAGGGCGGACACTGAAGCTTTCTTT
-	TRBV5-1	14	many	TRBJ2-5	CASSLDPGTETQYF	TGCGCCAGCAGCTTGGATCCGGGGACAGAGACCCAGTACTTC
-	TRBV10-3	12	-	TRBJ1-5	CAITDEGQPQHF	TGTGCCATCACCGACGAGGGGCAGCCCCAGCATTTT